This TCR beta chain was identified in a study of cytomegalovirus exposure and HLA in healthy donors (dated 2017 in TCRdb). For the study in its entirety: According to a later analysis, one platform produced both the roughly 110 validation repertoires and the approximately 660 repertoires of the first cohort. The study was designed to test whether signatures of past pathogen exposure could be identified by cataloging public T cell receptors. In addition to the first cohort of around 670 subjects, a separate validation cohort of 130 or so different subjects was used. To predict cytomegalovirus infection status, the study combined high-throughput TCR immunosequencing, statistical association of individual TCRs with disease status, and machine learning.

In the case of this clone: The antigen it recognizes is unknown. It has no much larger one-base neighbor in the sample; base qualities were not kept.

The CDR3 measures 11 amino acids from cysteine to phenylalanine. Only the CDR3 DNA is retained, 33 bases long and in frame from the first base. The trim is 2 bases for V and 8 bases for J, with a gap of 6 bases between the germline ends. CDR1 is given as MNHNY and CDR2 as SVGAGI, both from the germline V gene (reference sequence). Separate from the approximately 700-subject first cohort, the validation cohort of more than 90 subjects was the group to which the donors belonged. Study-wide findings and limitations: A few of the identified cytomegalovirus-associated TCR beta chains were confirmed in vitro to be specific for cytomegalovirus antigens. The validation cohort had no HLA typing available for a later analysis, so co-occurrence within that cohort was assessed over all 120 or so repertoires. It was suggested by the authors that the approach could potentially be generalized to other disease states and immunological phenotypes. Most TCR sequences were seen in very few donors, while some public TCRs were found in many individuals. The classifier was reported to diagnose cytomegalovirus status with high specificity and sensitivity in both the original cohort and the validation cohort. Of the cluster scores, roughly 93% were above 0 in a later analysis, which found that TCRs clustered in the first cohort also tended to co-occur in the approximately 110 validation repertoires. The study listed 164 TCR beta chains as associated with cytomegalovirus.

Library preparation was by the immunoSEQ multiplex PCR assay. The paper's processing steps were these. A statistical classification framework was built to diagnose cytomegalovirus status from the catalog of TCR beta chain sequences. TCRdb mirrors the immuneACCESS table, restricted to in-frame sequences. Some clones are absent from its copies; in checked studies, under half trace to an unresolved V gene, and the reason for the others is unknown. That table gives V, J and clone size, and the DNA gave D and trimming. The sample has approximately 160,000 clones on record, around 81% of them singletons. Of the sample, over 2% falls within the top ten clones.

This chain is built from TRBV6-6 and TRBJ1-1; the D gene is not confidently resolved. Sequencing was performed on PBMCs. This clonotype originated in a man younger than 45 in good health and CMV-seropositive. The nucleotides read TGTGCCAGCAGTTACCGGAGGGAAGCTTTCTTT. It translates as CASSYRREAFF.